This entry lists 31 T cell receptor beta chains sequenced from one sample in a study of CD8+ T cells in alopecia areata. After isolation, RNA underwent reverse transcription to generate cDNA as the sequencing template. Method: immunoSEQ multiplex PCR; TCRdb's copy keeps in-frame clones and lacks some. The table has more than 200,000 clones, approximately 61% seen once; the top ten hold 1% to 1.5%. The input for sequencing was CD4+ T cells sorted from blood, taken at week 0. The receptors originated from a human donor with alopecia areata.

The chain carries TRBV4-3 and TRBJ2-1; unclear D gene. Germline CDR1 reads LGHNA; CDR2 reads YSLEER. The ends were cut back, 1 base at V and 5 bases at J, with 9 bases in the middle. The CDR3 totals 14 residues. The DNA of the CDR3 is TGCGCCAGCAGCCAAGTCAGCTCTGACAATGAGCAGTTCTTC. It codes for CASSQVSSDNEQFF.

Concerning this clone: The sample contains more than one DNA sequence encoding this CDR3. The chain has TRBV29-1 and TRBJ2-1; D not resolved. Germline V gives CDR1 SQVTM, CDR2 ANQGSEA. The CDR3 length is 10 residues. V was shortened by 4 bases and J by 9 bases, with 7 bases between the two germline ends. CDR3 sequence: CSVVVVEQFF. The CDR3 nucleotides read TGCAGCGTTGTAGTAGTTGAGCAGTTCTTC.

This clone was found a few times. The CDR3 loop reads CASSQAAGDHQETQYF. The CDR3 nucleotides read TGTGCCAGCAGCCAAGCGGCGGGAGACCACCAAGAGACCCAGTACTTC. The chain links TRBV4-2 to TRBJ2-5; 7 positions agree with TRBD2. CDR3 length: 16 amino acids. The V gene's germline CDR1 is LGHNA and CDR2 YNFKEQ. V gave up 1 base and J gave up 0 bases; unmatched junction bases: 5.

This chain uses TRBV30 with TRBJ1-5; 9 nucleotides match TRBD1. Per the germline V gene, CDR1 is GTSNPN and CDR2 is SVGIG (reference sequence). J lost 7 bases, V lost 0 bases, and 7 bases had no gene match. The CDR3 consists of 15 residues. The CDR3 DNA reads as TGTGCCTGGAGTGTGGGTGACAGGGGGGAACAGCCCCAGCATTTT. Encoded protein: CAWSVGDRGEQPQHF.

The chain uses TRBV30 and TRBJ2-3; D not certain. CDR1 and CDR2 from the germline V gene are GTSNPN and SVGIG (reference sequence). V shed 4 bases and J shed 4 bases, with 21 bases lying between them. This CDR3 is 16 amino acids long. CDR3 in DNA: TGTGCCTGGACCCGGGTTAAGACTGGAGAATCAGATACGCAGTATTTT. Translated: CAWTRVKTGESDTQYF.

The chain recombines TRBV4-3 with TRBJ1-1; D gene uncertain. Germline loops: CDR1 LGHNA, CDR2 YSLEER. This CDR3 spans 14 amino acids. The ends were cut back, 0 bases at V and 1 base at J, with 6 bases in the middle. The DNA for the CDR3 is TGCGCCAGCAGCCAAGAAAGGTGGAACACTGAAGCTTTCTTT. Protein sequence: CASSQERWNTEAFF.

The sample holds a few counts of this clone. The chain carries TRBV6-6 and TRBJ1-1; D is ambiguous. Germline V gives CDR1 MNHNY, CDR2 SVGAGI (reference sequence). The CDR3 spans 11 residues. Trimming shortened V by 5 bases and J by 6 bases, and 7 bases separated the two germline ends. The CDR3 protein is CASSIRSEAFF. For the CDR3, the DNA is TGTGCCAGCAGTATCAGGTCTGAAGCTTTCTTT.

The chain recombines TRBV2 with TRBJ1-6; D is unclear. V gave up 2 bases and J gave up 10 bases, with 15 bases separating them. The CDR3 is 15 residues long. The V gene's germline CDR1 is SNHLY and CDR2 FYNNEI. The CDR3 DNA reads TGTGCCAGCAGTGAATCTTGGGCCGGGGTATCACCCCTCCACTTT. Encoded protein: CASSESWAGVSPLHF.

CDR3 sequence (DNA): TGTGCCTGTACCCTCTCGGACAGGGCCTATGGCTACACCTTC. It encodes CACTLSDRAYGYTF. The chain joins TRBV30 to TRBJ1-2; 8 bases fit TRBD1. The trim removed 6 bases at V and 4 bases at J, leaving 10 bases unmatched. Germline CDR1 reads GTSNPN; CDR2 reads SVGIG (reference sequence). This CDR3 is 14 amino acids long.

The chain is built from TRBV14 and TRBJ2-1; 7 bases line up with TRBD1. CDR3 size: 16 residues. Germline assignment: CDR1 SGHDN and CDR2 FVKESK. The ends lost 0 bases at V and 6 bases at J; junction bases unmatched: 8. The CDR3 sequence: CASSQDRKAGGNEQFF. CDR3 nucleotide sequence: TGTGCCAGCAGCCAAGATCGAAAGGCAGGGGGCAATGAGCAGTTCTTC.

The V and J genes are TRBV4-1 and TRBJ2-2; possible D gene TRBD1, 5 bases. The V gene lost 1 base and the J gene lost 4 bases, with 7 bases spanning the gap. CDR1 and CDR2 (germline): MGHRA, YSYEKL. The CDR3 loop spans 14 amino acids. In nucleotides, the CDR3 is TGCGCCAGCAGCCAAGTGGGGCGCACCGGGGAGCTGTTTTTT. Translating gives CASSQVGRTGELFF.

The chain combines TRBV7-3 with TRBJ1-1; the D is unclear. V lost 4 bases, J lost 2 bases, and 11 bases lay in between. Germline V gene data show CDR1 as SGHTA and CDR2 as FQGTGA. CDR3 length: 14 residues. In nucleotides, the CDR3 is TGTGCCAGCAGCTCCTCTCCCGGAAACACTGAAGCTTTCTTT. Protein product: CASSSSPGNTEAFF.

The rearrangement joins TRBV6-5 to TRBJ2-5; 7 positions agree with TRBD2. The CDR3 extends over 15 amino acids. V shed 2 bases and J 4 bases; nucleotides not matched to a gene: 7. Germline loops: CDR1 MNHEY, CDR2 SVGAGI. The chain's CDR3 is CASSYDGTMGETQYF. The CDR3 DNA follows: TGTGCCAGCAGTTACGATGGGACTATGGGAGAGACCCAGTACTTC.

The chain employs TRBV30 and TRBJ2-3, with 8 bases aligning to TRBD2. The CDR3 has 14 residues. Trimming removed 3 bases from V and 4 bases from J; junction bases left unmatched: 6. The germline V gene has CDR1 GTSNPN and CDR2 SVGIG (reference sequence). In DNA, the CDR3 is TGTGCCTGGAGGGTCGGGGGGGCCCCAGATACGCAGTATTTT. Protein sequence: CAWRVGGAPDTQYF.

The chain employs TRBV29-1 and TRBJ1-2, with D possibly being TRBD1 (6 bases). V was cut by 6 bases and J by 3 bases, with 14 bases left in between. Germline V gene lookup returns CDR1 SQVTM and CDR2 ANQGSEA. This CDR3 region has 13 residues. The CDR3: CSVYSQGHYGYTF. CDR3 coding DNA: TGCAGCGTCTACTCACAGGGCCACTATGGCTACACCTTC. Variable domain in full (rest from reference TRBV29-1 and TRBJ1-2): SAVISQKPSRDICQRGTSLTIQCQVDSQVTMMFWYRQQPGQSLTLIATANQGSEATYESGFVIDKFPISRPNLTFSTLTVSNMSPEDSSIYLCSVYSQGHYGYTFGSGTRLTVV.

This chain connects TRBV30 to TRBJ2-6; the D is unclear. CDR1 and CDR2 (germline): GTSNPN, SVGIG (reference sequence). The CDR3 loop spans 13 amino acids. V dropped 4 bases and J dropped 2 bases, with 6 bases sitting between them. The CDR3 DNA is TGTGCCTGGAATGGGGCTGGGGCCAACGTCCTGACTTTC. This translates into CAWNGAGANVLTF.

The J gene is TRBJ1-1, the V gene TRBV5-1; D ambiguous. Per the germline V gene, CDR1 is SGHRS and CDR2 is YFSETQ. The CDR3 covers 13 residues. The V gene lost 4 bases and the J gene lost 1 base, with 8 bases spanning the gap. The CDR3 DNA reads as TGCGCCAGCAGCGAATCAGGGAACACTGAAGCTTTCTTT. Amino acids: CASSESGNTEAFF.

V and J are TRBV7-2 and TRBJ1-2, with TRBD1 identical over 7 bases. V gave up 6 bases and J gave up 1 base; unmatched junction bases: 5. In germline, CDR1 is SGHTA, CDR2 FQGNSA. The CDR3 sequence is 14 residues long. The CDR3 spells CASRGQSSNYGYTF. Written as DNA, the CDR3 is TGTGCCAGCAGGGGACAGTCCAGTAACTATGGCTACACCTTC.

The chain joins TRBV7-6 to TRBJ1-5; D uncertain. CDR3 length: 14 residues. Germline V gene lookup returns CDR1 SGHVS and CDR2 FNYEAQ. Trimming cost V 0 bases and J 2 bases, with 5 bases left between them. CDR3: CASSLAPGNQPQHF. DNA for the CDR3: TGTGCCAGCAGCTTAGCTCCTGGCAATCAGCCCCAGCATTTT. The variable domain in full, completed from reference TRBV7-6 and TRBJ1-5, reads GAGVSQSPRYKVTKRGQDVALRCDPISGHVSLYWYRQALGQGPEFLTYFNYEAQQDKSGLPNDRFSAERPEGSISTLTIQRTEQRDSAMYRCASSLAPGNQPQHFGDGTRLSIL.

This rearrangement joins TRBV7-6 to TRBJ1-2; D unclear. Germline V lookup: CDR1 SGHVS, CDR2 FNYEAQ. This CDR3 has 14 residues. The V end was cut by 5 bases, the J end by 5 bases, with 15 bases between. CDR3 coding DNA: TGTGCCAGCAGCCCGCCGGAGAATCCTTATGGCTACACCTTC. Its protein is CASSPPENPYGYTF.

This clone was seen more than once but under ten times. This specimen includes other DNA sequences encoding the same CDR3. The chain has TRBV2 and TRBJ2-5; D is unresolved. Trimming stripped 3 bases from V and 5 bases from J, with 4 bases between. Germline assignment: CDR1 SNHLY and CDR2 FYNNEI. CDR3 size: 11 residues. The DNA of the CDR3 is TGTGCCAGCAGTGAGCGGGAGACCCAGTACTTC. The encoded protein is CASSERETQYF.

Here the CDR3 DNA reads TGTGCCAGCAGTTACGGAAGCTCCTATAATTCACCCCTCCACTTT. Amino acids: CASSYGSSYNSPLHF. This chain uses TRBV6-5 with TRBJ1-6; D is unclear. V shed 2 bases and J shed 0 bases, with 5 bases lying between them. This CDR3 is 15 amino acids long. Germline CDR1 MNHEY, CDR2 SVGAGI.

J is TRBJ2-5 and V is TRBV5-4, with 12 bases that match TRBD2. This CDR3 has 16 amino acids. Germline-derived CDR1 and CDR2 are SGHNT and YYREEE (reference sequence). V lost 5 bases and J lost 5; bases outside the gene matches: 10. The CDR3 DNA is TGTGCCAGCAGGGACCCTAGCGGGGGGGAAGTGGAGACCCAGTACTTC. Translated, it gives CASRDPSGGEVETQYF.

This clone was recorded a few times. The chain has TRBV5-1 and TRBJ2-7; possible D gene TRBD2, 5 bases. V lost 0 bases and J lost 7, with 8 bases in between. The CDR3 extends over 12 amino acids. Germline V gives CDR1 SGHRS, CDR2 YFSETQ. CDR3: CASSLGGEEQYF. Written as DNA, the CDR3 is TGCGCCAGCAGCTTGGGGGGAGAAGAGCAGTACTTC.

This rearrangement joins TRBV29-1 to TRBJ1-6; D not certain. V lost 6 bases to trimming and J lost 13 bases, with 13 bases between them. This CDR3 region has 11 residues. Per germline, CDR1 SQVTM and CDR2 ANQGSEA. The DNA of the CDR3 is TGCAGCGTCCGCGACGGCGGCCCCCTCCACTTT. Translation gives CSVRDGGPLHF.

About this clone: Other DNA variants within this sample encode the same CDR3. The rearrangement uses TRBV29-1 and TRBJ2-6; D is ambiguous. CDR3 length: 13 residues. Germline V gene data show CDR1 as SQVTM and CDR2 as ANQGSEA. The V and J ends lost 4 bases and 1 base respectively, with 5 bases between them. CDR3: CSVVGSGANVLTF. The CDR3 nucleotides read TGCAGCGTTGTGGGGTCTGGGGCCAACGTCCTGACTTTC.

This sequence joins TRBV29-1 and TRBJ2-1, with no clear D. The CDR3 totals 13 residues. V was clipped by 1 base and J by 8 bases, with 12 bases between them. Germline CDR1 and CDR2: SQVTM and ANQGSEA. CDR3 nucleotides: TGCAGCGTTGAAGTCGATTGGATGGATGAGCAGTTCTTC. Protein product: CSVEVDWMDEQFF.

The CDR3 here is CSVEDSGHRRETQYF. Here the CDR3 DNA reads TGCAGCGTTGAAGATTCGGGACACCGGCGAGAGACCCAGTACTTC. The chain employs TRBV29-1 and TRBJ2-5; TRBD1 is a possible D gene (6 bases). CDR1 is SQVTM, CDR2 ANQGSEA, per germline. Between the trimmed V and J ends, which lost 0 bases and 4 bases, there was a span of 15 bases. This CDR3 region has 15 residues.

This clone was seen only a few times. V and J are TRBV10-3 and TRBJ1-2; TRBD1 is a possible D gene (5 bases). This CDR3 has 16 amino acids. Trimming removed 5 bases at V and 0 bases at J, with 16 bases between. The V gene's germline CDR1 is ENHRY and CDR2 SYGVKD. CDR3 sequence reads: CAISREDNPSNYGYTF. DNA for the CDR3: TGTGCCATCAGTCGAGAGGACAATCCGTCTAACTATGGCTACACCTTC.

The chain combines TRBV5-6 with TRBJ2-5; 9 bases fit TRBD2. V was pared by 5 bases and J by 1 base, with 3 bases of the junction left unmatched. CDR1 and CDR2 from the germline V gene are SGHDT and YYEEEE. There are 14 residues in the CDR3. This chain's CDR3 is CASRAGGLQETQYF. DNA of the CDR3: TGTGCCAGCAGAGCGGGGGGTCTCCAAGAGACCCAGTACTTC.

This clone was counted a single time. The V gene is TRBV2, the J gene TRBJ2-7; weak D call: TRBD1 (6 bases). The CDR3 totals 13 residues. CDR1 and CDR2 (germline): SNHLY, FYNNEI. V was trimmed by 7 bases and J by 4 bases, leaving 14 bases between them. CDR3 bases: TGTGCCAGCACCCCCCAGGGGACGTACGAGCAGTACTTC. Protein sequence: CASTPQGTYEQYF.